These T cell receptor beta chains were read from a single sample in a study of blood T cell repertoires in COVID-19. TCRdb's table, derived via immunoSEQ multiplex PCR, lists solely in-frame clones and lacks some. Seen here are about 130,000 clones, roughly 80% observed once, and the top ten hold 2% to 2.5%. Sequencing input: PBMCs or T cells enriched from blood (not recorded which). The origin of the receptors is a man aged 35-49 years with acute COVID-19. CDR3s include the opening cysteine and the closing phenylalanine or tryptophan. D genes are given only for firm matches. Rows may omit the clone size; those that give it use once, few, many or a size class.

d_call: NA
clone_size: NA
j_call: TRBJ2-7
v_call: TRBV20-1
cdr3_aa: CSARGVYEQYF
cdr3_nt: TGCAGTGCTAGAGGCGTATACGAGCAGTACTTC

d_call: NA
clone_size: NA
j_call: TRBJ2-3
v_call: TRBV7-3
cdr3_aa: CASSERTDTQYF
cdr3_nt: TGTGCCAGCAGTGAGCGAACAGATACGCAGTATTTT

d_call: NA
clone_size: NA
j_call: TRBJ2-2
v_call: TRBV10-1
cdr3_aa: CASSSGGVGGELFF
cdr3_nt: TGCGCCAGCAGCTCAGGAGGGGTTGGCGGGGAGCTGTTTTTT

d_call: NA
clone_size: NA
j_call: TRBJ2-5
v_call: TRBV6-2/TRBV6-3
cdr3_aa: CASSGRGQETQYF
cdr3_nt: TGTGCCAGCAGTGGCAGGGGTCAAGAGACCCAGTACTTC

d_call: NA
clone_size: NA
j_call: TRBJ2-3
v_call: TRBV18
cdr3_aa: CASSRDFTDTQYF
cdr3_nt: TGTGCCAGCTCACGGGACTTCACAGATACGCAGTATTTT

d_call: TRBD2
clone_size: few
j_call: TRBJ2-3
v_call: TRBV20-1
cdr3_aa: CSASLAGASGDTQYF
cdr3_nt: TGCAGTGCTAGTCTAGCGGGGGCCTCAGGGGATACGCAGTATTTT

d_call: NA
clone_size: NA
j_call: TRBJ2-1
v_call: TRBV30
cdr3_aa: CAWSQGPRARVF
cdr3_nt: TGTGCCTGGAGTCAGGGTCCTCGGGCAAGGGTCTTC

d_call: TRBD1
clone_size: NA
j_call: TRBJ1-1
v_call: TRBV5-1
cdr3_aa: CASTQGAGDTEAFF
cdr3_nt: TGCGCCAGCACCCAGGGGGCGGGTGACACTGAAGCTTTCTTT

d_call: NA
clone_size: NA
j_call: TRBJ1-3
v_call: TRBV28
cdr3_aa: CASSGDSLIGNTIYF
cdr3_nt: TGTGCCAGCAGTGGGGACTCCCTTATCGGTAACACCATATATTTT

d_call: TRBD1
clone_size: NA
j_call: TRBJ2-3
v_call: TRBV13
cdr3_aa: CASSLVSGGTDTQYF
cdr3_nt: TGTGCCAGCAGCTTAGTGTCAGGGGGCACCGATACGCAGTATTTT

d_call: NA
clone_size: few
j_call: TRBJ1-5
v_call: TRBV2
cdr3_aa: CASSRGIGNQPQHF
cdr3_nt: TGTGCCAGCAGTAGGGGGATTGGCAATCAGCCCCAGCATTTT

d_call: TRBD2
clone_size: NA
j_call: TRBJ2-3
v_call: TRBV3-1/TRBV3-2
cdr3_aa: CASSNPTSGGTDTQYF
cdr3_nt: TGTGCCAGCAGCAATCCTACTAGCGGGGGCACAGATACGCAGTATTTT

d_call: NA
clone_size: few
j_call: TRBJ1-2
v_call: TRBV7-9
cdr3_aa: CASLRAGENGYTF
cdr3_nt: TGTGCCAGCCTTCGCGCAGGGGAAAATGGCTACACCTTC

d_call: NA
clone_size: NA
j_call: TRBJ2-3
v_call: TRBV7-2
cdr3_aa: CASSFGTPGVDTQYF
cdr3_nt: TGTGCCAGCAGCTTCGGGACTCCGGGGGTAGATACGCAGTATTTT

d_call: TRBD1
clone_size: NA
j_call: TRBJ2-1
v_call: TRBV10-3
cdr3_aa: CAISGQGGYEQFF
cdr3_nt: TGTGCCATCAGTGGACAGGGTGGGTATGAGCAGTTCTTC

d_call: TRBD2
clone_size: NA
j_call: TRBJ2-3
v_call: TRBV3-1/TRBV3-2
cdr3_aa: CASSQTRGVDTQYF
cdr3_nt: TGTGCCAGCAGCCAAACACGGGGGGTAGATACGCAGTATTTT

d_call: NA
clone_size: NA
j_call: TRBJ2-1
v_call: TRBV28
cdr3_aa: CASIESSYNEQFF
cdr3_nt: TGTGCCAGCATAGAGAGCTCCTACAATGAGCAGTTCTTC

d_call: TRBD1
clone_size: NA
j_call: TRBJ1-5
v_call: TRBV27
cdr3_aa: CASSHPGQGQPQHF
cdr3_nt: TGTGCCAGCAGCCACCCGGGACAGGGTCAGCCCCAGCATTTT

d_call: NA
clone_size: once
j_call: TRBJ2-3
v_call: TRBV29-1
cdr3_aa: CSVEGGIGDTQYF
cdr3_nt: TGCAGCGTTGAAGGAGGGATCGGGGATACGCAGTATTTT

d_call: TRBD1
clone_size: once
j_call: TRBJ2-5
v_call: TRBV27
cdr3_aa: CASSERDSQETQYF
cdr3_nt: TGTGCCAGCAGCGAGAGGGACAGCCAAGAGACCCAGTACTTC

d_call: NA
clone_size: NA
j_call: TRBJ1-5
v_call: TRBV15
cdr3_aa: CATSGGGNQPQHF
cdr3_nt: TGTGCCACCAGCGGGGGAGGAAATCAGCCCCAGCATTTT

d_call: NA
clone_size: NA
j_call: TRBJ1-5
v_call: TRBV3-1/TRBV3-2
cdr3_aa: CASSFGGGNNQPQHF
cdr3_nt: TGTGCCAGCAGCTTCGGGGGGGGGAACAATCAGCCCCAGCATTTT

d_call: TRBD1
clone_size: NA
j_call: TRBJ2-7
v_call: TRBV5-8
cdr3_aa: CASSSDRAHEQYF
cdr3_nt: TGTGCCAGCAGCTCGGACAGGGCCCACGAGCAGTACTTC

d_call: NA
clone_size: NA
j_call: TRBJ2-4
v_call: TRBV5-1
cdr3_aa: CASSLGSRGIQYF
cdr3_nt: TGCGCCAGCAGCTTGGGGAGCCGGGGCATTCAGTACTTC

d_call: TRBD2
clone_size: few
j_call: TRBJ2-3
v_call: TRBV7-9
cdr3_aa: CASSPGTSGGRLLTDTQYF
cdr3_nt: TGTGCCAGCAGTCCCGGGACTAGCGGGGGCCGACTCCTCACAGATACGCAGTATTTT

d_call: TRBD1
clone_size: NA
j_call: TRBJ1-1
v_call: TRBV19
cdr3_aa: CASSPTYFGTGTRMAFF
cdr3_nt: TGTGCCAGTAGTCCCACTTATTTCGGGACAGGGACCAGAATGGCTTTCTTT

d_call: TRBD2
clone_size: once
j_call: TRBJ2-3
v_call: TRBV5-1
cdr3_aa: CASSLAGGRVTDTQYF
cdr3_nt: TGCGCCAGCAGCTTGGCGGGCGGGAGAGTAACAGATACGCAGTATTTT

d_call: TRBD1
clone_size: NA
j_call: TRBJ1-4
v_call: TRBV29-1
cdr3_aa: CSVGSGQGAISKLFF
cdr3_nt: TGCAGCGTTGGATCGGGACAGGGGGCGATCTCAAAACTGTTTTTT

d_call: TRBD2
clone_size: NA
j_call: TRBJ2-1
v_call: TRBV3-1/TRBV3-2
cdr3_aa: CASSPLGLAGYNEQFF
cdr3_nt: TGTGCCAGCAGCCCCCTAGGACTAGCGGGATACAATGAGCAGTTCTTC

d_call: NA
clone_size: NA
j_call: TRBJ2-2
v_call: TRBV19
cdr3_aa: CASNRDISGELFF
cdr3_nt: TGTGCCAGTAATAGGGACATCAGCGGGGAGCTGTTTTTT